These T cell receptor beta chains were read from a single sample in a study of cytomegalovirus exposure and HLA in healthy donors. Here immunoSEQ multiplex PCR was the method, and the copy in TCRdb shows in-frame clones only, minus some. The repertoire holds 200,000 to 250,000 clones, with approximately 84% as singletons. Sequencing was carried out using PBMCs. Receptors were obtained from a man younger than 35 in good health and CMV-seropositive. CDR3s include the opening cysteine and the closing phenylalanine or tryptophan. Fields, in order: V gene, D gene, J gene, clone size, CDR3 protein, CDR3 DNA. D genes are given only for firm matches. Some rows mark clone size as missing; the rest say once, few, many or name a class of expanded clone.

v_gene: TRBV28; d_gene: NA; j_gene: TRBJ2-7; abundance: NA; CDR3aa: CASSLSWQGYEQYF; CDR3nt: TGTGCCAGCAGTTTATCTTGGCAGGGATACGAGCAGTACTTC
v_gene: TRBV15; d_gene: NA; j_gene: TRBJ1-2; abundance: NA; CDR3aa: CATSRDMSGYTF; CDR3nt: TGTGCCACCAGCAGAGATATGAGCGGCTACACCTTC
v_gene: TRBV11-3; d_gene: NA; j_gene: TRBJ1-3; abundance: NA; CDR3aa: CASSPAGSGNTIYF; CDR3nt: TGTGCCAGCAGCCCCGCTGGCTCTGGAAACACCATATATTTT
v_gene: TRBV27; d_gene: NA; j_gene: TRBJ2-1; abundance: NA; CDR3aa: CASSRGRWYEQFF; CDR3nt: TGTGCCAGCAGTCGTGGACGGTGGTATGAGCAGTTCTTC
v_gene: TRBV2; d_gene: NA; j_gene: TRBJ2-2; abundance: once; CDR3aa: CASGGNTGELFF; CDR3nt: TGTGCCAGCGGTGGGAACACCGGGGAGCTGTTTTTT
v_gene: TRBV25-1; d_gene: NA; j_gene: TRBJ2-7; abundance: few; CDR3aa: CASSAGAPGEQYF; CDR3nt: TGTGCCAGCAGTGCAGGGGCGCCGGGCGAGCAGTACTTC
v_gene: TRBV15; d_gene: NA; j_gene: TRBJ1-2; abundance: NA; CDR3aa: CATSRERGSDYGYTF; CDR3nt: TGTGCCACCAGCAGAGAGAGGGGATCAGACTATGGCTACACCTTC
v_gene: TRBV11-2; d_gene: NA; j_gene: TRBJ1-5; abundance: NA; CDR3aa: CASSLYSNQPQHF; CDR3nt: TGTGCCAGCAGCCTTTATAGTAATCAGCCCCAGCATTTT
v_gene: TRBV28; d_gene: NA; j_gene: TRBJ2-7; abundance: NA; CDR3aa: CASSSPTDRLLSYEQYF; CDR3nt: TGTGCCAGCAGTTCCCCAACCGACAGACTCCTCTCCTACGAGCAGTACTTC
v_gene: TRBV5-1; d_gene: TRBD2; j_gene: TRBJ2-4; abundance: NA; CDR3aa: CASSPGTSDGIQYF; CDR3nt: TGCGCCAGCAGCCCCGGGACTAGCGATGGCATTCAGTACTTC
v_gene: TRBV11-2; d_gene: TRBD1; j_gene: TRBJ1-2; abundance: NA; CDR3aa: CASSLGQVPYGYTF; CDR3nt: TGTGCCAGCAGCTTGGGACAGGTCCCCTATGGCTACACCTTC
v_gene: TRBV12-5; d_gene: NA; j_gene: TRBJ1-5; abundance: NA; CDR3aa: CASGPGGSNQPQHF; CDR3nt: TGTGCTAGTGGCCCAGGAGGCAGCAATCAGCCCCAGCATTTT
v_gene: TRBV7-6; d_gene: NA; j_gene: TRBJ2-1; abundance: NA; CDR3aa: CASSLQWSYNEQFF; CDR3nt: TGTGCCAGCAGCCTCCAGTGGTCCTACAATGAGCAGTTCTTC
v_gene: TRBV11-1; d_gene: NA; j_gene: TRBJ2-7; abundance: NA; CDR3aa: CASSLHSYEQYF; CDR3nt: TGTGCCAGCAGCTTACACTCTTACGAGCAGTACTTC
v_gene: TRBV27; d_gene: NA; j_gene: TRBJ1-1; abundance: NA; CDR3aa: CASSLGVGRNTEAFF; CDR3nt: TGTGCCAGCAGTTTAGGGGTGGGGCGGAACACTGAAGCTTTCTTT
v_gene: TRBV6-4; d_gene: TRBD2; j_gene: TRBJ2-3; abundance: NA; CDR3aa: CASSEASGSTDTQYF; CDR3nt: TGTGCCAGCAGTGAGGCTAGCGGAAGCACAGATACGCAGTATTTT
v_gene: TRBV6-1; d_gene: NA; j_gene: TRBJ1-5; abundance: NA; CDR3aa: CASRVSNQPQHF; CDR3nt: TGTGCCAGCAGAGTTAGCAATCAGCCCCAGCATTTT
v_gene: TRBV9; d_gene: NA; j_gene: TRBJ1-4; abundance: once; CDR3aa: CASSVGRAAGGLFF; CDR3nt: TGTGCCAGCAGCGTAGGTCGCGCGGCCGGGGGACTGTTTTTT
v_gene: TRBV7-2; d_gene: TRBD1; j_gene: TRBJ1-2; abundance: NA; CDR3aa: CASSSRQGAVVYVGYTF; CDR3nt: TGTGCCAGCAGCTCTAGACAGGGGGCGGTGGTCTATGTGGGCTACACCTTC
v_gene: TRBV30; d_gene: TRBD1; j_gene: TRBJ1-1; abundance: NA; CDR3aa: CAWDLRGRDTEAFF; CDR3nt: TGTGCCTGGGATCTTAGGGGGCGCGACACTGAAGCTTTCTTT
v_gene: TRBV4-3; d_gene: NA; j_gene: TRBJ2-7; abundance: NA; CDR3aa: CASSQGLPPYEQYF; CDR3nt: TGCGCCAGCAGCCAAGGTCTCCCTCCATACGAGCAGTACTTC
v_gene: TRBV9; d_gene: TRBD1; j_gene: TRBJ1-2; abundance: NA; CDR3aa: CASSVDQQDRGHGYTF; CDR3nt: TGTGCCAGCAGCGTAGACCAGCAGGACAGGGGGCATGGCTACACCTTC
v_gene: TRBV15; d_gene: NA; j_gene: TRBJ2-7; abundance: NA; CDR3aa: CATSRNLGGEQYF; CDR3nt: TGTGCCACCAGCAGAAACCTCGGTGGCGAGCAGTACTTC
v_gene: TRBV25-1; d_gene: NA; j_gene: TRBJ2-7; abundance: NA; CDR3aa: CASSSTGSYEQYF; CDR3nt: TGTGCCAGCAGTTCTACAGGGTCCTACGAGCAGTACTTC
v_gene: TRBV7-3; d_gene: NA; j_gene: TRBJ2-3; abundance: NA; CDR3aa: CASSLIPEASDTQYF; CDR3nt: TGTGCCAGCAGCTTAATCCCAGAAGCCTCAGATACGCAGTATTTT
v_gene: TRBV13; d_gene: NA; j_gene: TRBJ1-2; abundance: NA; CDR3aa: CASSPRDARETSRVGGYTF; CDR3nt: TGTGCCAGCAGTCCCCGGGACGCCAGGGAGACGTCCCGTGTGGGTGGCTACACCTTC
v_gene: TRBV27; d_gene: TRBD2; j_gene: TRBJ2-7; abundance: NA; CDR3aa: CASSLLGGRAHEQYF; CDR3nt: TGTGCCAGCAGTTTATTGGGCGGGAGGGCTCACGAGCAGTACTTC
v_gene: TRBV7-9; d_gene: NA; j_gene: TRBJ2-2; abundance: NA; CDR3aa: CASSPTTSPGGELFF; CDR3nt: TGTGCCAGCAGCCCAACAACTAGCCCGGGCGGGGAGCTGTTTTTT
v_gene: TRBV13; d_gene: NA; j_gene: TRBJ2-3; abundance: NA; CDR3aa: CASSSIRLGASGTDTQYF; CDR3nt: TGTGCCAGCAGCTCGATTCGGCTGGGGGCTAGCGGCACAGATACGCAGTATTTT
v_gene: TRBV19; d_gene: NA; j_gene: TRBJ2-6; abundance: once; CDR3aa: CASSKLQSSGANVLTF; CDR3nt: TGTGCCAGTAGTAAATTACAGTCCTCTGGGGCCAACGTCCTGACTTTC
v_gene: TRBV4-1; d_gene: TRBD1; j_gene: TRBJ1-2; abundance: NA; CDR3aa: CASSQVARGLWGGYTF; CDR3nt: TGCGCCAGCAGCCAAGTAGCGAGGGGGCTTTGGGGTGGCTACACCTTC
v_gene: TRBV27; d_gene: TRBD1; j_gene: TRBJ2-1; abundance: NA; CDR3aa: CASSVNRGLISYNEQFF; CDR3nt: TGTGCCAGCAGTGTCAACAGGGGTCTTATCTCCTACAATGAGCAGTTCTTC
v_gene: TRBV5-4; d_gene: NA; j_gene: TRBJ2-3; abundance: NA; CDR3aa: CASSPRPEATDTQYF; CDR3nt: TGTGCCAGCAGCCCACGACCGGAGGCCACAGATACGCAGTATTTT
v_gene: TRBV6-5; d_gene: NA; j_gene: TRBJ2-7; abundance: NA; CDR3aa: CASSPLLKGKYEQYF; CDR3nt: TGTGCCAGCAGTCCCCTGTTGAAAGGCAAGTACGAGCAGTACTTC
v_gene: TRBV5-1; d_gene: NA; j_gene: TRBJ2-1; abundance: NA; CDR3aa: CASSVPQGGEQFF; CDR3nt: TGCGCCAGCAGCGTACCACAGGGAGGTGAGCAGTTCTTC
v_gene: TRBV5-1; d_gene: NA; j_gene: TRBJ2-5; abundance: NA; CDR3aa: CASSLDPSLRGETQYF; CDR3nt: TGCGCCAGCAGCTTGGATCCCTCCTTGAGGGGAGAGACCCAGTACTTC
v_gene: TRBV4-1; d_gene: NA; j_gene: TRBJ2-7; abundance: NA; CDR3aa: CASSQDADVGGVSYEQYF; CDR3nt: TGCGCCAGCAGCCAAGATGCCGACGTGGGCGGGGTGTCCTACGAGCAGTACTTC
v_gene: TRBV28; d_gene: NA; j_gene: TRBJ1-5; abundance: NA; CDR3aa: CASRQGSNQPQHF; CDR3nt: TGTGCCAGCAGGCAGGGGAGCAATCAGCCCCAGCATTTT